These 21 T cell receptor beta chains came from one sample sequenced in a study of low-dose radiotherapy and immunotherapy resistance in tumors. As to time point: before trial treatment. Primers targeting TRAV and TRBV primed first-strand cDNA, covering alpha and beta chains. The TCRs were subjected to amplification over about 20 PCR cycles employing a constant-region primer in conjunction with a V-primer adapter. TCRdb ran MiXCR on the reads and lists one entry per CDR3 protein. Of 60,000 to 90,000 distinct CDR3 sequences detected, around 32% appear once; the ten largest clones hold 8.5% to 14%. The sequencing here drew on PBMCs, taken before treatment. Receptors originate from a female donor with ovarian cancer.

This clonotype was detected ten times or more. This chain links TRBV6-1 with TRBJ2-3, with a possible D match to TRBD2 (5 bases). Germline values: CDR1 MNHNS, CDR2 SASEGT. The CDR3 is 16 amino acids. Trimming stripped 0 bases from V and 1 base from J, with 11 bases between. In DNA form, the CDR3 reads TGTGCCAGCAGTGAAGCGCCAGCGAGGGGCACAGATACGCAGTATTTT. Protein: CASSEAPARGTDTQYF.

This clonotype showed up just a few times. V is TRBV28 and J is TRBJ2-4, with D perhaps being TRBD1 or TRBD2 (5 bases each). Germline CDR1 reads MDHEN; CDR2 reads SYDVKM. The V gene lost 5 bases and the J gene lost 0 bases, with 8 bases spanning the gap. The CDR3 contains 14 residues. CDR3: CASSEGTAKNIQYF. In nucleotides, the CDR3 is TGTGCCAGCAGTGAAGGGACAGCCAAAAACATTCAGTACTTC.

This clonotype was observed a single time. This chain uses TRBV7-2 with TRBJ2-5; D remains unclear. CDR1 is SGHTA and CDR2 is FQGNSA in the germline V gene. Trimming shortened V by 2 bases and J by 7 bases, and 14 bases separated the two germline ends. This CDR3 comprises 14 residues. The CDR3 reads CASSLLAVPRTQYF. The CDR3 DNA is TGTGCCAGCAGCTTACTGGCGGTTCCGCGGACCCAGTACTTC.

This clonotype was observed a handful of times. V and J are TRBV6-2 or TRBV6-3 and TRBJ2-7, with 7 bases fitting TRBD2. The CDR3 contains 14 residues. Germline CDR1 and CDR2: MNHEY and SVGEGT. V trimming: 6 bases; J trimming: 0 bases; junction bases outside the gene matches: 5. The CDR3 here is CASRPSGSSYEQYF. CDR3 nucleotide sequence: TGTGCCAGCAGACCTAGCGGAAGCTCCTACGAGCAGTACTTC.

Ten or more counts support this clonotype. This sequence joins TRBV6-2 or TRBV6-3 and TRBJ1-1; D gene uncertain. The CDR3 consists of 13 residues. Trimming removed 8 bases at V and 1 base at J, with 11 bases between. In germline, CDR1 is MNHEY, CDR2 SVGEGT. The CDR3 region is CASAGLRNTEAFF. DNA for the CDR3: TGTGCCAGCGCAGGACTGAGGAACACTGAAGCTTTCTTT.

This clonotype was seen repeatedly, ten times or more. This sequence joins TRBV30 and TRBJ2-1, with 7 nucleotides matching TRBD1. The CDR3 totals 14 residues. The V gene's germline CDR1 is GTSNPN and CDR2 SVGIG (reference sequence). Germline trimming cut 2 bases from V and 3 bases from J; bases unmatched to any gene: 4. The CDR3 reads CAWSPDRNYNEQFF. CDR3 DNA: TGTGCCTGGAGTCCGGACAGGAACTACAATGAGCAGTTCTTC.

This clonotype came up many times. The V and J genes are TRBV9 and TRBJ2-1, with 11 bases identical to TRBD2. The CDR3 covers 16 residues. Germline V gene sequence: CDR1 SGDLS, CDR2 YYNGEE. J lost 5 bases, V lost 0 bases, and 4 bases had no gene match. CDR3: CASSVASGGPHNEQFF. The CDR3, as DNA: TGTGCCAGCAGCGTAGCTAGCGGGGGGCCGCACAATGAGCAGTTCTTC.

J is TRBJ1-4 and V is TRBV29-1; the D is unclear. In germline, CDR1 is SQVTM, CDR2 ANQGSEA. V dropped 7 bases and J dropped 3 bases, with 9 bases sitting between them. The CDR3 has 12 residues. The CDR3 is CSARHPNEKLFF. The CDR3 DNA reads TGCAGCGCTCGACATCCTAATGAAAAACTGTTTTTT.

This sequence joins TRBV29-1 and TRBJ1-3, with D possibly matching TRBD1 (6 bases). This CDR3 spans 11 amino acids. The germline V gene has CDR1 SQVTM and CDR2 ANQGSEA. Trimming cost V 7 bases and J 4 bases, with 8 bases left between them. CDR3 amino acids: CSGGTGNTIYF. The CDR3, as DNA: TGCAGCGGCGGGACAGGAAACACCATATATTTT.

Many counts were recorded for this clonotype. The chain employs TRBV7-2 and TRBJ2-3, with 15 bases identical to TRBD2. V lost 3 bases, J lost 5 bases, and 3 bases stayed unmatched. From germline, CDR1 is SGHTA and CDR2 FQGNSA. The CDR3 consists of 16 residues. CDR3 sequence: CASSFGLAGGVDTQYF. The CDR3 DNA reads as TGTGCCAGCAGCTTCGGACTAGCGGGGGGGGTAGATACGCAGTATTTT.

The table lists this clonotype with a few counts. The V and J genes are TRBV27 and TRBJ2-7, with 16 bases aligning to TRBD2. This CDR3 is built from 16 residues. From germline, CDR1 is MNHEY and CDR2 SMNVEV (reference sequence). Losses at the gene ends were 4 bases for V and 7 bases for J; bases not matched to a gene: 7. Here the CDR3 reads CASSYTRGLAGGEQYF. The DNA of the CDR3 is TGTGCCAGCAGTTACACTAGGGGACTAGCGGGAGGGGAGCAGTACTTC.

The rearrangement links TRBV6-4 to TRBJ1-6; D remains unclear. The CDR3 covers 14 residues. The germline V gene has CDR1 MRHNA and CDR2 SNTAGT. V was shortened by 2 bases and J by 10 bases, with 12 bases between the two germline ends. CDR3 in amino acids: CASSDRAVTSPLHF. The DNA of the CDR3 is TGTGCCAGCAGTGACCGGGCAGTGACCTCACCCCTCCACTTT.

This clonotype came up many times. The chain carries TRBV20-1 and TRBJ2-2; D not certain. This CDR3 spans 16 amino acids. Trimming removed 0 bases at V and 0 bases at J, with 11 bases between. Germline values: CDR1 DFQATT, CDR2 SNEGSKA (reference sequence). The CDR3 DNA follows: TGCAGTGCTAGAGATGGGCGGATAGCGAACACCGGGGAGCTGTTTTTT. Its translation is CSARDGRIANTGELFF.

This clonotype was counted many times. The chain is built from TRBV12-3 or TRBV12-4 and TRBJ2-1, with D possibly being TRBD2 (5 bases). Trimming shortened V by 6 bases and J by 7 bases, and 19 bases separated the two germline ends. This CDR3 is 15 amino acids long. In nucleotides, the CDR3 is TGTGCCAGCAGCCTCGCTCTTCCGGGATCGAATGAGCAGTTCTTC. It yields the protein CASSLALPGSNEQFF.

This clonotype was detected ten times or more. This rearrangement joins TRBV2 to TRBJ1-6; TRBD1 is a possible D gene (5 bases). This CDR3 has 12 amino acids. Trimming left V 6 bases short and J 10 bases short, with 10 bases between. The V gene's germline CDR1 is SNHLY and CDR2 FYNNEI. CDR3 sequence reads: CASRGQGSPLHF. CDR3 DNA: TGTGCCAGCAGGGGGCAGGGATCACCCCTCCACTTT. The full variable domain, with the rest looked up from reference TRBV2 and TRBJ1-6, is EPEVTQTPSHQVTQMGQEVILRCVPISNHLYFYWYRQILGQKVEFLVSFYNNEISEKSEIFDDQFSVERPDGSNFTLKIRSTKLEDSAMYFCASRGQGSPLHFGNGTRLTVT.

The chain recombines TRBV5-1 with TRBJ2-1, with TRBD2 as a possible D gene (5 bases). Germline V CDR1 and CDR2: SGHRS, YFSETQ. CDR3 length equals 13 residues. V was pared by 4 bases and J by 9 bases, with 14 bases between. Here the CDR3 DNA reads TGCGCCAGCAGCACTACTAGTGGAGGTGAGCAGTTCTTC. Translation gives CASSTTSGGEQFF.

This clonotype was seen more than once but under ten times. The chain employs TRBV29-1 and TRBJ1-1; 7 bases line up with TRBD1. The CDR3 is 13 amino acids. The V gene end was trimmed by 6 bases and the J gene end by 7 bases; junction bases not matched to a gene: 11. CDR1 and CDR2 from the germline V gene are SQVTM and ANQGSEA. The CDR3 is CSVDPTGDGEAFF. CDR3 bases: TGCAGCGTGGACCCCACAGGGGACGGTGAAGCTTTCTTT.

There are many counts of this clonotype. The chain links TRBV6-8 to TRBJ2-1, with D possibly TRBD2 on 5 matching bases. Germline V gene lookup returns CDR1 MNHGY and CDR2 SAAAGT. Deletions cut 5 bases from V and 9 bases from J, with 14 bases between. The CDR3 is 13 amino acids. CDR3 DNA: TGTGCCAGCAGTCCGCTGTCCCGGGGTGAGCAGTTCTTC. It codes for CASSPLSRGEQFF.

At least ten counts were recorded for this clonotype. This chain links TRBV7-2 with TRBJ2-7, with D perhaps assigned TRBD1 or TRBD2 (5 bases each). The CDR3 is made up of 13 amino acids. V dropped 2 bases and J dropped 12 bases, with 17 bases sitting between them. Germline assignment: CDR1 SGHTA and CDR2 FQGNSA. CDR3 residues: CASSLLAGASTYF. CDR3 DNA sequence: TGTGCCAGCAGCTTACTCGCCGGGGCTAGCACGTACTTC.

At least ten counts were recorded for this clonotype. The chain is built from TRBV20-1 and TRBJ2-1; D is unclear. The CDR3 length is 16 residues. V lost 3 bases to trimming and J lost 8 bases, with 23 bases between them. Germline CDR1 is DFQATT and CDR2 is SNEGSKA (reference sequence). The CDR3 spells CSAREWGTASVYEQFF. CDR3 bases: TGCAGTGCTAGGGAGTGGGGTACGGCTTCGGTCTATGAGCAGTTCTTC.

This clonotype has just one count. The chain links TRBV19 to TRBJ2-5, with 7 bases aligning to TRBD1. V lost 5 bases to trimming and J lost 7 bases; unmatched junction nucleotides: 7. From germline, CDR1 is LNHDA and CDR2 SQIVND (reference sequence). The CDR3 contains 13 residues. The CDR3 reads CASSPQGFGTQYF. For the CDR3, the DNA is TGTGCCAGTAGTCCACAGGGGTTTGGGACCCAGTACTTC.